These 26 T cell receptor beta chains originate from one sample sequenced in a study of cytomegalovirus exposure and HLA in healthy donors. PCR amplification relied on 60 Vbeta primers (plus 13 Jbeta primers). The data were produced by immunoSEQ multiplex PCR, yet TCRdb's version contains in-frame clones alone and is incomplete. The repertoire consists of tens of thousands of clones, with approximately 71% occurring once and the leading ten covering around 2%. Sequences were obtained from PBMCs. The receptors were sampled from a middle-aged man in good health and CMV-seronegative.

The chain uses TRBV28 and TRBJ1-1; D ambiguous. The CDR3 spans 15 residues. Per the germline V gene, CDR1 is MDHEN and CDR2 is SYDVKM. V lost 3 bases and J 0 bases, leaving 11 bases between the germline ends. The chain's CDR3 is CASSLILLMNTEAFF. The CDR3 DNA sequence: TGTGCCAGCAGTTTGATACTCCTTATGAACACTGAAGCTTTCTTT.

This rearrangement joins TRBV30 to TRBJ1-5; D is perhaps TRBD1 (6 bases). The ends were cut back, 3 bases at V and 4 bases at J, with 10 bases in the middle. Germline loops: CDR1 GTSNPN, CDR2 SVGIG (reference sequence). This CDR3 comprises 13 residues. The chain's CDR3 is CAWSRGRNQPQHF. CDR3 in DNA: TGTGCCTGGAGCAGGGGAAGGAATCAGCCCCAGCATTTT. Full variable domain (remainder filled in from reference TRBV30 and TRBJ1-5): SQTIHQWPATLVQPVGSPLSLECTVEGTSNPNLYWYRQAAGRGLQLLFYSVGIGQISSEVPQNLSASRPQDRQFILSSKKLLLSDSGFYLCAWSRGRNQPQHFGDGTRLSIL.

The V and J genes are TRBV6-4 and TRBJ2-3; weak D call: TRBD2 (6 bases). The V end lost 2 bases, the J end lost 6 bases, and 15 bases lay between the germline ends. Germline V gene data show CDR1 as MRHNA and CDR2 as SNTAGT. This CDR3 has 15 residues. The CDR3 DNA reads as TGTGCCAGCAGTGACGAGGGACTTCCTGGGGATACGCAGTATTTT. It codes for CASSDEGLPGDTQYF.

The CDR3 spells CASSLTLYNEQFF. CDR3 coding DNA: TGTGCCAGCAGTTTGACTCTTTACAATGAGCAGTTCTTC. This chain links TRBV28 with TRBJ2-1; D not resolved. CDR3 length: 13 amino acids. The V end was cut by 3 bases, the J end by 4 bases, with 7 bases between. Germline CDR1 reads MDHEN; CDR2 reads SYDVKM.

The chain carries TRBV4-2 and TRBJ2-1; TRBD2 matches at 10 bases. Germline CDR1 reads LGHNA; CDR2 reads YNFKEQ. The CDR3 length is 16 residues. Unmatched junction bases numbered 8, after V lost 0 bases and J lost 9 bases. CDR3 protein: CASSQDRASGSSEQFF. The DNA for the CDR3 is TGTGCCAGCAGCCAAGATCGTGCTAGCGGGAGTTCTGAGCAGTTCTTC.

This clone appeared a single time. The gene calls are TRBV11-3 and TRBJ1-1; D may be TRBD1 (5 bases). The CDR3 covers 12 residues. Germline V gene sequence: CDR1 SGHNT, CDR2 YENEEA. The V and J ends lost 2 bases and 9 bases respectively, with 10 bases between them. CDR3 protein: CASSLHPGKAFF. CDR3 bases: TGTGCCAGCAGCTTACATCCAGGGAAAGCTTTCTTT.

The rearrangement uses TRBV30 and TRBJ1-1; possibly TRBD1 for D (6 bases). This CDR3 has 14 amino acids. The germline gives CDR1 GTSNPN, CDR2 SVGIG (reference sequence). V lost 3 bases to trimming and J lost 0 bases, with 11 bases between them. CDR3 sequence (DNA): TGTGCCTGGAGGGGGACACGTATGAACACTGAAGCTTTCTTT. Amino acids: CAWRGTRMNTEAFF.

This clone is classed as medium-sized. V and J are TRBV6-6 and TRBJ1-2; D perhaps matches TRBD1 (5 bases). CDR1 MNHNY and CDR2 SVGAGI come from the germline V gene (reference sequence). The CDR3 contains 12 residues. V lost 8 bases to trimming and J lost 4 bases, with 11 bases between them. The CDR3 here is CASVGGTYGYTF. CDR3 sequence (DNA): TGTGCCAGCGTTGGGGGGACCTATGGCTACACCTTC.

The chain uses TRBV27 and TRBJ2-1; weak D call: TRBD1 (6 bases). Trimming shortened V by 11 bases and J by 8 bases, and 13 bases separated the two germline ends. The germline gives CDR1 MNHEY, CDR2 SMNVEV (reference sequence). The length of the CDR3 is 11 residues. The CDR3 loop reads CAAGVIHEQFF. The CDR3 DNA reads TGTGCCGCAGGGGTTATCCATGAGCAGTTCTTC.

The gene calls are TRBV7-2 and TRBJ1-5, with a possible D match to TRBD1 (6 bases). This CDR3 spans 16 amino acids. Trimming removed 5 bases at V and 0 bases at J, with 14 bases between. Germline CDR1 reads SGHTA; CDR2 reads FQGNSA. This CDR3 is CASSDRQVNSNQPQHF. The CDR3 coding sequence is TGTGCCAGCAGCGATCGACAGGTTAATAGCAATCAGCCCCAGCATTTT. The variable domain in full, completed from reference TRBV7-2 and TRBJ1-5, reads GAGVSQSPSNKVTEKGKDVELRCDPISGHTALYWYRQSLGQGLEFLIYFQGNSAPDKSGLPSDRFSAERTGGSVSTLTIQRTQQEDSAVYLCASSDRQVNSNQPQHFGDGTRLSIL.

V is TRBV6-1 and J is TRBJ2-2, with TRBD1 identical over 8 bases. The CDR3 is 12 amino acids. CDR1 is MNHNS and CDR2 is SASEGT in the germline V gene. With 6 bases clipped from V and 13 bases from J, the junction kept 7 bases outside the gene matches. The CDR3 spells CASRVTGTGLFF. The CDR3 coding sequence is TGTGCCAGCAGAGTGACAGGGACAGGGCTGTTTTTT.

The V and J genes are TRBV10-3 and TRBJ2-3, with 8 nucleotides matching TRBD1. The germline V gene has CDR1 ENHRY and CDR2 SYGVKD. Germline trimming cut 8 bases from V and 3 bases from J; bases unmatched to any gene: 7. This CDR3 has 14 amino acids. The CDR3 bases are TGTGCCATCGGCGGGACAGGCGGTACAGATACGCAGTATTTT. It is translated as CAIGGTGGTDTQYF.

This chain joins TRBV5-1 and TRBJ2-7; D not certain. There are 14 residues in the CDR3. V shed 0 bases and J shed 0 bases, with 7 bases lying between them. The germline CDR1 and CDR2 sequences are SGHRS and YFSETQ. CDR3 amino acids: CASSLEYSSYEQYF. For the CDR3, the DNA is TGCGCCAGCAGCTTGGAATACAGCTCCTACGAGCAGTACTTC.

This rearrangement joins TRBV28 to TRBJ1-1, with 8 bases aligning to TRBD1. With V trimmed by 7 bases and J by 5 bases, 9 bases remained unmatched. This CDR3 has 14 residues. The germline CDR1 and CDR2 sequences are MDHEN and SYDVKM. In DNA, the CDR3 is TGTGCCAGCACAGACAGGGGTGGATGGACTGAAGCTTTCTTT. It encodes CASTDRGGWTEAFF.

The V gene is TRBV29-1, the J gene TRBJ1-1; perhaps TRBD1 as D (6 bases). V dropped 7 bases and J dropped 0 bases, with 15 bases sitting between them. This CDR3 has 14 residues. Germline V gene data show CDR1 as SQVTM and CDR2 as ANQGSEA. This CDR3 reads CSGRPGQVNTEAFF. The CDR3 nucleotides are TGCAGCGGGCGACCGGGACAAGTGAACACTGAAGCTTTCTTT.

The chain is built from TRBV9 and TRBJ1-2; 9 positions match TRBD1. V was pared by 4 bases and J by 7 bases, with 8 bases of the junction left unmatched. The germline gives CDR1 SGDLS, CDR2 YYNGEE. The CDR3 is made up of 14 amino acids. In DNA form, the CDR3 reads TGTGCCAGCAGCTCGACAGGGGGACCTTCTGGCTACACCTTC. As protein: CASSSTGGPSGYTF.

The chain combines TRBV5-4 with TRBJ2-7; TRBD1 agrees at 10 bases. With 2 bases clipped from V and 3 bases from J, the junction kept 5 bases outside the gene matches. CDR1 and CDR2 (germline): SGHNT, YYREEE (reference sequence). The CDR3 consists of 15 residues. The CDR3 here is CASSFRTGGNYEQYF. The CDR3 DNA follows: TGTGCCAGCAGCTTCCGGACAGGGGGGAACTACGAGCAGTACTTC.

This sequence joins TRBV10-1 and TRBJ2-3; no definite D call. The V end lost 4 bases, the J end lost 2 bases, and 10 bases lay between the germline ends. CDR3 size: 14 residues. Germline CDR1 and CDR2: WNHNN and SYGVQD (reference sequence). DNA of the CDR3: TGCGCCAGCAGTGTATGGGCTTCCACAGATACGCAGTATTTT. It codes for CASSVWASTDTQYF.

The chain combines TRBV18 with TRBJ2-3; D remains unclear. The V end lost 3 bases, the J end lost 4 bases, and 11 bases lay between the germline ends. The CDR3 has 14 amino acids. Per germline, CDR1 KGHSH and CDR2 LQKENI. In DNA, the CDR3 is TGTGCCAGCTCACCTCGGTCACCACCAGATACGCAGTATTTT. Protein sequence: CASSPRSPPDTQYF.

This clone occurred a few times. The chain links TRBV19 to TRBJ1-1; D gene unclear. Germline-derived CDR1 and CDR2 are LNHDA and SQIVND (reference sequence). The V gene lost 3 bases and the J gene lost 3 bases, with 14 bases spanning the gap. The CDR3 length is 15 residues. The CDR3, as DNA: TGTGCCAGTAGTATGGTCGCGGGATTTGACACTGAAGCTTTCTTT. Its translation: CASSMVAGFDTEAFF.

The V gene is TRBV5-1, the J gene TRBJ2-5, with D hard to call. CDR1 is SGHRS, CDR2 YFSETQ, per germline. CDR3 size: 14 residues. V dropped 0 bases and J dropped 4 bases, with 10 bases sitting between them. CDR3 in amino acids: CASSLAVTGETQYF. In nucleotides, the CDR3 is TGCGCCAGCAGCTTGGCCGTGACGGGAGAGACCCAGTACTTC. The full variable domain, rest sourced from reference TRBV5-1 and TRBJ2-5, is KAGVTQTPRYLIKTRGQQVTLSCSPISGHRSVSWYQQTPGQGLQFLFEYFSETQRNKGNFPGRFSGRQFSNSRSEMNVSTLELGDSALYLCASSLAVTGETQYFGPGTRLLVL.

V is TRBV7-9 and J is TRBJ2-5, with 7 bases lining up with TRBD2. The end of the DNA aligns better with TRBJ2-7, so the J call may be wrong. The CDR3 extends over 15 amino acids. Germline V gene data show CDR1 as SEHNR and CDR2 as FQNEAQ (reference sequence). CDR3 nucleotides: TGTGCCAGCAGCTTAGCCCAGCGGGGTCCCTACGAGCAGTACTTC. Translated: CASSLAQRGPYEQYF.

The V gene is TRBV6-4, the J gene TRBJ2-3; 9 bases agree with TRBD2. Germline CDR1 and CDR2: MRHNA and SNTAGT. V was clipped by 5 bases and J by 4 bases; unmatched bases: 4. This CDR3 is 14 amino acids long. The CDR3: CASSRAGGPDTQYF. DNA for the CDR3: TGTGCCAGCAGTAGAGCGGGGGGCCCAGATACGCAGTATTTT.

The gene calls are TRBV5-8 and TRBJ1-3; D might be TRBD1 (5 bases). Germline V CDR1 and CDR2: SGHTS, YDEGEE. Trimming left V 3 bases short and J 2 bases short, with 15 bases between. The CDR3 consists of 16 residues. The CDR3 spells CASSYWGVEAGNTIYF. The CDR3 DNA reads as TGTGCCAGCAGCTACTGGGGGGTAGAGGCTGGAAACACCATATATTTT.

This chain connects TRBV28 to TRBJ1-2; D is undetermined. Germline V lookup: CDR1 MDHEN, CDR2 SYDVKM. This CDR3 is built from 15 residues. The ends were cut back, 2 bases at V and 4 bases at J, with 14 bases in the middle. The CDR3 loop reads CASSLDLGITYGYTF. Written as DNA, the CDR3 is TGTGCCAGCAGTTTAGACCTGGGCATCACCTATGGCTACACCTTC.

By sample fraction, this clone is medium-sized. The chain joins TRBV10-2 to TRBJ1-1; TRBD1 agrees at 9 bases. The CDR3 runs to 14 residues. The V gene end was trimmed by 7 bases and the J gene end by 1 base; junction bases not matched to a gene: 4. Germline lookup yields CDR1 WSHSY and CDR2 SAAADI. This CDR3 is CASKDRGENTEAFF. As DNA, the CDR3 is TGCGCCAGCAAGGACAGGGGCGAGAACACTGAAGCTTTCTTT.